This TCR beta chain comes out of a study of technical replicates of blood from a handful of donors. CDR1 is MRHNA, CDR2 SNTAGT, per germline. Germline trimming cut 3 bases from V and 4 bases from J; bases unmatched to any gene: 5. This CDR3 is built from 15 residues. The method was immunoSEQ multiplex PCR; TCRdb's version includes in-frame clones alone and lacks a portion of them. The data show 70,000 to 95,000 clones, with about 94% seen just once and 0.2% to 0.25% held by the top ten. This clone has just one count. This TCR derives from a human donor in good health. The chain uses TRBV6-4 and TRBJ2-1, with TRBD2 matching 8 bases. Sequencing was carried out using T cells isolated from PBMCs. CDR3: CASSEFTSGYNEQFF. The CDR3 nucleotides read TGTGCCAGCAGTGAGTTTACTAGCGGATACAATGAGCAGTTCTTC.